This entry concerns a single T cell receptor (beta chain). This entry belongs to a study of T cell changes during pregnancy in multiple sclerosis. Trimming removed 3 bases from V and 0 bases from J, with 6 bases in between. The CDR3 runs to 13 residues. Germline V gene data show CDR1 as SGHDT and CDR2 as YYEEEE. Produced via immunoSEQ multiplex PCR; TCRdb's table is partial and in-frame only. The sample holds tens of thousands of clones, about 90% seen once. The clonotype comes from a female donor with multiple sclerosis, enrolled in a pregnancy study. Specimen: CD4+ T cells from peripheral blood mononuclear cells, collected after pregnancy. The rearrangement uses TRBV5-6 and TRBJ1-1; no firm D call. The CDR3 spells CASSWALNTEAFF. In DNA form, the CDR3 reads TGTGCCAGCAGCTGGGCCCTGAACACTGAAGCTTTCTTT.